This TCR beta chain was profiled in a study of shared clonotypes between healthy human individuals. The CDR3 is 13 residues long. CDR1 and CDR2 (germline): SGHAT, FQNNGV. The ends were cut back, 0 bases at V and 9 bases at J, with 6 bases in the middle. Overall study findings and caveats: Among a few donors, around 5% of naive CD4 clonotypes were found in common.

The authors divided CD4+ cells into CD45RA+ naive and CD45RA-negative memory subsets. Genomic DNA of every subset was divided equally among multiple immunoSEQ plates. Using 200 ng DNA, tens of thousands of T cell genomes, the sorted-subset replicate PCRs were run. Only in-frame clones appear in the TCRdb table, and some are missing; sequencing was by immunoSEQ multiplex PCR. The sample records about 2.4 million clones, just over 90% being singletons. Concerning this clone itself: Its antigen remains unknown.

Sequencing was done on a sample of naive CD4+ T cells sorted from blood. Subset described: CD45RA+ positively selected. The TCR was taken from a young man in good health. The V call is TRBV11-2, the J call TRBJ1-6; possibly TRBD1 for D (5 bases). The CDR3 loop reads CASSLDGGSPLHF. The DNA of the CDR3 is TGTGCCAGCAGCTTAGACGGGGGTTCACCCCTCCACTTT.